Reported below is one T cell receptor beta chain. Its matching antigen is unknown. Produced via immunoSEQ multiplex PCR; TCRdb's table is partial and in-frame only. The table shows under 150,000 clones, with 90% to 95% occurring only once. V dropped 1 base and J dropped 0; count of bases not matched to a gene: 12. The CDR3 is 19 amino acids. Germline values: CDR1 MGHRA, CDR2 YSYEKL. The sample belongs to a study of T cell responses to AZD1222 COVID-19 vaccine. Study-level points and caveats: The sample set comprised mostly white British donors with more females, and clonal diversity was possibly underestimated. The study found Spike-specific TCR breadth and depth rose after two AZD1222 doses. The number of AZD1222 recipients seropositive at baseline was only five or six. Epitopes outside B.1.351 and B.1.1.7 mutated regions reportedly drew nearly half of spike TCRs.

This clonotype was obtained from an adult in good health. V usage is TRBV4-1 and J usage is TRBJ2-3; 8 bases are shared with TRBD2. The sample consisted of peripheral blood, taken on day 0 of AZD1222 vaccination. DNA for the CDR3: TGCGCCAGCAGCCAAGGGTTCGCCTCCAGCGGGAGAAGCACAGATACGCAGTATTTT. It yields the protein CASSQGFASSGRSTDTQYF.